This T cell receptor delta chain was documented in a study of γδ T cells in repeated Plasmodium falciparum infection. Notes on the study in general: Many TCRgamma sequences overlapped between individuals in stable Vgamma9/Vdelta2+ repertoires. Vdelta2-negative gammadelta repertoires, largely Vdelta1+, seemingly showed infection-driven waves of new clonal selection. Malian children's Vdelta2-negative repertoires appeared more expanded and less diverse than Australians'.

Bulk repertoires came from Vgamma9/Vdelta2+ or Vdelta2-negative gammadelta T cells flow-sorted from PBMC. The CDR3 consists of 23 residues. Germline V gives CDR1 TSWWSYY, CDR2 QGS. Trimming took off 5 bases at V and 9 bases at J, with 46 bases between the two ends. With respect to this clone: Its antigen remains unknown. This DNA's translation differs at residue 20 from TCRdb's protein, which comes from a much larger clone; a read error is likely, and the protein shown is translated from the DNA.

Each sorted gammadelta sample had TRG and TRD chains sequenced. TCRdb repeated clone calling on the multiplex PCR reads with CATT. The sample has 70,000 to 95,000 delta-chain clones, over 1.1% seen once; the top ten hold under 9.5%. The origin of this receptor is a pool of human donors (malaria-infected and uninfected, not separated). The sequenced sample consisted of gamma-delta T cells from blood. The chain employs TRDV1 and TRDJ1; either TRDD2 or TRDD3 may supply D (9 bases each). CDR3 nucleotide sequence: TGTGCTCTTGGGTCCCTGTCAGCCTTCCTACGACGTCTAGAGGAGTGGGGGATAGGTGAACTCATCTTT. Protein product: CALGSLSAFLRRLEEWGIGELIF.